This T cell receptor beta chain was identified in a study of Ad26.COV2.S vaccination and SARS-CoV-2 variants. Treatment noted: some 20 received Ad26.COV2.S at low or high dose, single or two shots; roughly five received placebo; per-sample allocation not given. Day 63 after the first injection of vaccine or placebo was the sampling time. The CDR3 loop spans 13 amino acids. The V gene end was trimmed by 4 bases and the J gene end by 6 bases; junction bases not matched to a gene: 2. CDR1 and CDR2 from the germline V gene are SNHLY and FYNNEI. The protocol was immunoSEQ multiplex PCR, while the TCRdb copy is restricted to in-frame clones and leaves out a portion. The sample yields about 680,000 clones, more than 80% seen once.

The chain combines TRBV2 with TRBJ1-5, with 8 bases lining up with TRBD1. The receptor was isolated from a person aged 18-60 years who received the Ad26.COV2.S COVID-19 vaccine or a placebo. Sample: peripheral blood, taken in a trial of Ad26.COV2.S vaccine versus placebo. This CDR3 is CASSGTGPQPQHF. CDR3 nucleotides: TGTGCCAGCAGTGGGACAGGGCCTCAGCCCCAGCATTTT.